Each of the 23 T cell receptor beta chains below was sequenced from the same sample in a study of blood T cell repertoires in COVID-19. Sequenced by immunoSEQ multiplex PCR; TCRdb stores in-frame clones only, minus some. Here the sample spans over 200,000 clones, 75% to 85% being singletons. Sequenced sample: peripheral blood. The receptors shown here come from a man aged 35 to 55 who had recovered from COVID-19.

The chain carries TRBV10-3 and TRBJ1-2; TRBD1 matches 7 bases. J gave up 0 bases and V 4 bases, and 8 bases lay outside the gene matches. The germline gives CDR1 ENHRY, CDR2 SYGVKD. There are 16 residues in the CDR3. The CDR3 DNA is TGTGCCATCAGTGCTCCAGGGGGACCATCTAACTATGGCTACACCTTC. It translates to CAISAPGGPSNYGYTF.

This CDR3 reads CASSGAGADTQYF. The CDR3 DNA is TGTGCCAGCAGCGGAGCGGGGGCTGATACGCAGTATTTT. The chain recombines TRBV9 with TRBJ2-3, with 8 bases aligning to TRBD2. J lost 6 bases, V lost 3 bases, and 3 bases had no gene match. CDR1 SGDLS and CDR2 YYNGEE come from the germline V gene. This CDR3 has 13 amino acids. Drawing the rest from reference TRBV9 and TRBJ2-3, the complete variable domain is DSGVTQTPKHLITATGQRVTLRCSPRSGDLSVYWYQQSLDQGLQFLIQYYNGEERAKGNILERFSAQQFPDLHSELNLSSLELGDSALYFCASSGAGADTQYFGPGTRLTVL.

The CDR3 coding sequence is TGTGCCAGCAGCTTAATGGCTAGCGGGGGGCCCTACTCCTACGAGCAGTACTTC. This gives the protein CASSLMASGGPYSYEQYF. V and J are TRBV11-2 and TRBJ2-7; the match to TRBD2 covers 11 bases. The CDR3 consists of 18 residues. J lost 0 bases, V lost 2 bases, and 9 bases had no gene match. CDR1 SGHAT and CDR2 FQNNGV come from the germline V gene.

The chain links TRBV25-1 to TRBJ2-7; the D gene is possibly TRBD1 (5 bases). The CDR3 has 14 residues. Germline assignment: CDR1 MGHDK and CDR2 SYGVNS. Trimming took 5 bases from V and 4 from J, leaving 15 bases between them. The CDR3 DNA reads as TGTGCCAGCAGTTCTTACCCGGACAAGTACGAGCAGTACTTC. Translating gives CASSSYPDKYEQYF.

The CDR3 DNA follows: TGTGCCAGCAGTTACTTCGGTGCGAGCTATGGCTACACCTTC. It is translated as CASSYFGASYGYTF. The chain combines TRBV6-5 with TRBJ1-2; D remains ambiguous. Germline V gene sequence: CDR1 MNHEY, CDR2 SVGAGI. The CDR3 contains 14 residues. Trimming left V 1 base short and J 4 bases short, with 10 bases between.

About this clone: Other DNA variants within this sample encode the same CDR3. The J gene is TRBJ2-7, the V gene TRBV7-9, with D unclear. The V end lost 3 bases, the J end lost 0 bases, and 3 bases lay between the germline ends. The CDR3 contains 12 residues. Per the germline V gene, CDR1 is SEHNR and CDR2 is FQNEAQ (reference sequence). CDR3 nucleotide sequence: TGTGCCAGCAGCTTCAGCTCCTACGAGCAGTACTTC. This sequence encodes CASSFSSYEQYF. Full variable domain (remainder filled in from reference TRBV7-9 and TRBJ2-7): DTGVSQNPRHKITKRGQNVTFRCDPISEHNRLYWYRQTLGQGPEFLTYFQNEAQLEKSRLLSDRFSAERPKGSFSTLEIQRTEQGDSAMYLCASSFSSYEQYFGPGTRLTVT.

The sample holds one count of this clone. The chain has TRBV5-6 and TRBJ2-7; D is unresolved. V was shortened by 4 bases and J by 5 bases, with 13 bases between the two germline ends. The length of the CDR3 is 13 residues. Germline CDR1 is SGHDT and CDR2 is YYEEEE. CDR3 amino acids: CASSPTLLNEQYF. The DNA of the CDR3 is TGTGCCAGCAGCCCTACTCTACTTAACGAGCAGTACTTC.

The chain uses TRBV5-1 and TRBJ1-4, with a possible D match to TRBD1 (5 bases). The V and J ends lost 4 bases and 1 base respectively, with 11 bases between them. Germline CDR1 and CDR2: SGHRS and YFSETQ. The CDR3 loop spans 15 amino acids. As DNA, the CDR3 is TGCGCCAGCAGCCTAGGACACGGAACTAATGAAAAACTGTTTTTT. Amino acids: CASSLGHGTNEKLFF.

The rearrangement links TRBV11-3 to TRBJ1-1, with 7 bases fitting TRBD1. Germline V gene sequence: CDR1 SGHNT, CDR2 YENEEA. This CDR3 comprises 14 residues. Trimming took 3 bases from V and 5 from J; bases not matched to a gene: 6. This chain's CDR3 is CASSLPGGGTEAFF. CDR3 nucleotides: TGTGCCAGCAGCTTGCCAGGGGGTGGGACTGAAGCTTTCTTT.

This clone showed up just a few times. This chain links TRBV7-9 with TRBJ2-1, with TRBD2 matching over 9 bases. With 5 bases clipped from V and 5 bases from J, the junction kept 10 bases outside the gene matches. Germline V gives CDR1 SEHNR, CDR2 FQNEAQ (reference sequence). The CDR3 consists of 16 residues. The CDR3 DNA reads as TGTGCCAGCAGCCCCTTCCCAGCGGGGGGTAACAATGAGCAGTTCTTC. This codes for CASSPFPAGGNNEQFF. The full variable domain, its missing parts supplied by reference TRBV7-9 and TRBJ2-1, is DTGVSQNPRHKITKRGQNVTFRCDPISEHNRLYWYRQTLGQGPEFLTYFQNEAQLEKSRLLSDRFSAERPKGSFSTLEIQRTEQGDSAMYLCASSPFPAGGNNEQFFGPGTRLTVL.

The chain is built from TRBV2 and TRBJ1-5; tentative D call: TRBD1 (5 bases). Germline-derived CDR1 and CDR2 are SNHLY and FYNNEI. V was shortened by 9 bases and J by 5 bases, with 14 bases between the two germline ends. CDR3 size: 13 residues. CDR3 sequence reads: CASGEGRYQPQHF. The CDR3 coding sequence is TGTGCCAGTGGGGAGGGGAGGTATCAGCCCCAGCATTTT. Together with reference TRBV2 and TRBJ1-5, the CDR3 gives the full variable domain: EPEVTQTPSHQVTQMGQEVILRCVPISNHLYFYWYRQILGQKVEFLVSFYNNEISEKSEIFDDQFSVERPDGSNFTLKIRSTKLEDSAMYFCASGEGRYQPQHFGDGTRLSIL.

The chain joins TRBV25-1 to TRBJ1-1, with TRBD1 as a possible D gene (6 bases). CDR3 size: 14 residues. The ends were cut back, 5 bases at V and 4 bases at J, with 14 bases in the middle. Germline CDR1 reads MGHDK; CDR2 reads SYGVNS. In DNA form, the CDR3 reads TGTGCCAGCAGTCAACAGGGATGGGGCACTGAAGCTTTCTTT. Its protein product is CASSQQGWGTEAFF. Full variable domain (rest looked up from reference TRBV25-1 and TRBJ1-1): EADIYQTPRYLVIGTGKKITLECSQTMGHDKMYWYQQDPGMELHLIHYSYGVNSTEKGDLSSESTVSRIRTEHFPLTLESARPSHTSQYLCASSQQGWGTEAFFGQGTRLTVV.

The V gene is TRBV20-1, the J gene TRBJ2-7; the match to TRBD1 covers 10 bases. The CDR3 totals 13 residues. Germline V gene data show CDR1 as DFQATT and CDR2 as SNEGSKA (reference sequence). Germline trimming cut 3 bases from V and 3 bases from J; bases unmatched to any gene: 2. In DNA, the CDR3 is TGCAGTGCTAGTGGGACAGGGGACTACGAGCAGTACTTC. This encodes CSASGTGDYEQYF.

This chain uses TRBV5-1 with TRBJ1-5; no definite D call. Germline CDR1 SGHRS, CDR2 YFSETQ. V lost 0 bases to trimming and J lost 7 bases, with 11 bases between them. This CDR3 spans 14 amino acids. The chain's CDR3 is CASSLGGPGQPQHF. CDR3 coding DNA: TGCGCCAGCAGCTTGGGCGGGCCCGGCCAGCCCCAGCATTTT.

This clone was counted a single time. The chain carries TRBV2 and TRBJ1-6; the D is unclear. V lost 4 bases and J 7 bases, leaving 11 bases between the germline ends. Per germline, CDR1 SNHLY and CDR2 FYNNEI. The CDR3 is 14 residues long. CDR3 amino acids: CASSVPLMNSPLHF. In nucleotides, the CDR3 is TGTGCCAGCAGTGTTCCTTTAATGAATTCACCCCTCCACTTT.

The CDR3 sequence: CASSVEGGGPNYGYTF. The CDR3 nucleotides read TGTGCCAGCAGTGTCGAGGGGGGGGGACCTAACTATGGCTACACCTTC. This chain uses TRBV6-1 with TRBJ1-2; weak D call: TRBD1 (6 bases). The CDR3 is 16 residues long. V was shortened by 4 bases and J by 0 bases, with 15 bases between the two germline ends. The germline gives CDR1 MNHNS, CDR2 SASEGT.

This rearrangement joins TRBV5-1 to TRBJ1-1; D gene unclear. Germline-derived CDR1 and CDR2 are SGHRS and YFSETQ. This CDR3 spans 14 amino acids. Trimming shortened V by 0 bases and J by 1 base, and 7 bases separated the two germline ends. The CDR3 reads CASSLVSGNTEAFF. The CDR3 nucleotides read TGCGCCAGCAGCTTGGTATCGGGGAACACTGAAGCTTTCTTT.

This chain uses TRBV11-3 with TRBJ2-3; 12 bases are shared with TRBD2. The trim removed 4 bases at V and 11 bases at J, leaving 10 bases unmatched. The CDR3 extends over 15 amino acids. CDR1 and CDR2 from the germline V gene are SGHNT and YENEEA. The CDR3 reads CASSSGGTSGLGQYF. CDR3 DNA: TGTGCCAGCAGCTCCGGAGGGACTAGCGGGCTAGGGCAGTATTTT.

The genes are TRBV7-2 and TRBJ2-7, with a tentative D call TRBD2 (5 bases). Germline V CDR1 and CDR2: SGHTA, FQGNSA. The CDR3 is 13 amino acids. Trimming shortened V by 3 bases and J by 7 bases, and 13 bases separated the two germline ends. The CDR3 spells CASSFWGVREQYF. The CDR3 region has the DNA TGTGCCAGCAGCTTTTGGGGAGTGAGGGAGCAGTACTTC.

This clone was detected only a few times. The chain has TRBV20-1 and TRBJ2-7; tentative D call: TRBD1 (6 bases). Germline V lookup: CDR1 DFQATT, CDR2 SNEGSKA (reference sequence). Trimming left V 7 bases short and J 5 bases short, with 12 bases between. The CDR3 has 11 amino acids. CDR3 nucleotides: TGCAGTGGAAGGGGACAAGACGAGCAGTACTTC. Amino acid sequence: CSGRGQDEQYF.

This rearrangement joins TRBV9 to TRBJ1-3; 7 nucleotides agree with TRBD1. Germline CDR1 SGDLS, CDR2 YYNGEE. V was pared by 3 bases and J by 4 bases, with 4 bases of the junction left unmatched. This CDR3 has 14 amino acids. This CDR3 reads CASSAQGVGNTIYF. CDR3 in DNA: TGTGCCAGCAGCGCTCAGGGGGTGGGAAACACCATATATTTT.

The genes are TRBV18 and TRBJ2-7, with TRBD1 matching 9 bases. The CDR3 covers 17 residues. Per germline, CDR1 KGHSH and CDR2 LQKENI. Trimming cost V 0 bases and J 1 base; bases outside gene matches: 7. Written as DNA, the CDR3 is TGTGCCAGCTCACCACCGAGGGGACAGGGACTATCCTACGAGCAGTACTTC. This translates into CASSPPRGQGLSYEQYF.

For this clone: Distinct nucleotide sequences in the sample also encode this CDR3. This chain links TRBV5-1 with TRBJ1-2; TRBD1 aligns across 9 bases. Germline loops: CDR1 SGHRS, CDR2 YFSETQ. The trim removed 4 bases at V and 4 bases at J, leaving 5 bases unmatched. CDR3 size: 14 residues. CDR3 residues: CASSPGQGSYGYTF. CDR3 nucleotide sequence: TGCGCCAGCAGCCCCGGACAGGGGAGCTATGGCTACACCTTC. Full variable domain (outside the CDR3, taken from reference TRBV5-1 and TRBJ1-2): KAGVTQTPRYLIKTRGQQVTLSCSPISGHRSVSWYQQTPGQGLQFLFEYFSETQRNKGNFPGRFSGRQFSNSRSEMNVSTLELGDSALYLCASSPGQGSYGYTFGSGTRLTVV.